The 31 T cell receptor beta chains listed next were all sequenced from one sample in a study of T-cell memory formation after mild COVID-19. From the 5' RACE reads, TCRdb called clonotypes with MiXCR, one entry per CDR3 protein. There are 170,000 or so distinct CDR3 sequences in the sample; 20% to 25% occur only once, and 23% lies in the top ten. Sequences were obtained from PBMCs or a T cell subset sorted from them (not recorded which). The receptors stem from an adult woman who had mild COVID-19 (a few samples of this study predate the infection). Cell type and time point are not known.

This clonotype has only a few counts. This chain connects TRBV9 to TRBJ1-1; D gene unclear. Deletions cut 4 bases from V and 1 base from J, with 11 bases between. From germline, CDR1 is SGDLS and CDR2 YYNGEE. The length of the CDR3 is 14 residues. The CDR3 nucleotides are TGTGCCAGCAGCCCCGGCGGAACGAACACTGAAGCTTTCTTT. Amino acid sequence: CASSPGGTNTEAFF.

This clonotype was counted a few times. This chain links TRBV3-1 with TRBJ2-3; the D is unclear. The CDR3 runs 16 residues. V lost 0 bases to trimming and J lost 2 bases, with 12 bases between them. Germline-derived CDR1 and CDR2 are LGHDT and YNNKEL (reference sequence). CDR3 in DNA: TGTGCCAGCAGCCAAGATCAACTGGGCCTCACAGATACGCAGTATTTT. It specifies CASSQDQLGLTDTQYF.

The chain combines TRBV15 with TRBJ2-7, with D perhaps TRBD2 (7 bases). Germline CDR1 is LNHNV and CDR2 is YYDKDF (reference sequence). This CDR3 is 16 amino acids long. Trimming removed 0 bases at V and 2 bases at J, with 14 bases between. The CDR3 protein is CATSRDRTGGAYEQYF. The CDR3 DNA sequence: TGTGCCACCAGCAGAGATCGGACGGGGGGCGCCTACGAGCAGTACTTC.

This clonotype was counted at least ten times. The chain has TRBV4-1 and TRBJ2-1; D gene unclear. Germline loops: CDR1 MGHRA, CDR2 YSYEKL. The CDR3 is 13 residues long. V was cut by 3 bases and J by 10 bases, with 13 bases left in between. The DNA for the CDR3 is TGCGCCAGCAGCCAGACTTCCGCCGGCGAGCAGTTCTTC. This sequence encodes CASSQTSAGEQFF.

The chain combines TRBV7-6 with TRBJ1-2; no clear D gene. V lost 2 bases, J lost 4 bases, and 29 bases lay in between. Germline CDR1 is SGHVS and CDR2 is FNYEAQ. The CDR3 covers 20 residues. In nucleotides, the CDR3 is TGTGCCAGCAGCTTATTCTCTGGGGAAGATGCCCCCCTTTCAGGCTATGGCTACACCTTC. Protein: CASSLFSGEDAPLSGYGYTF.

The table lists this clonotype with a few counts. In nucleotides, the CDR3 is TGTGCCAGCAGCTTAGCGGGTGGTTATGAGACCCAGTACTTC. Translating it yields CASSLAGGYETQYF. V gene TRBV7-6 combines with J gene TRBJ2-5; D unclear. Germline V gene lookup returns CDR1 SGHVS and CDR2 FNYEAQ. V gave up 0 bases and J gave up 5 bases, with 10 bases separating them. The CDR3 totals 14 residues.

This clonotype showed up just a few times. The J gene is TRBJ2-1, the V gene TRBV5-6; weak D call: TRBD1 (6 bases). From germline, CDR1 is SGHDT and CDR2 YYEEEE. V shed 4 bases and J shed 6 bases, with 17 bases lying between them. This CDR3 contains 15 residues. CDR3 loop: CASSLHRVWSNEQFF. CDR3 coding DNA: TGTGCCAGCAGCCTACACAGGGTATGGAGCAATGAGCAGTTCTTC.

This clonotype has more than one count but fewer than ten. CDR3 nucleotides: TGCGCCAGCAGCTTGCAGATCAGTGGCGAGCAGTACTTC. Amino acid sequence: CASSLQISGEQYF. This rearrangement joins TRBV4-1 to TRBJ2-7; D gene uncertain. The CDR3 extends over 13 amino acids. V gave up 5 bases and J gave up 6 bases, with 14 bases separating them. The germline V gene has CDR1 MGHRA and CDR2 YSYEKL.

The gene calls are TRBV7-9 and TRBJ2-7; D is uncertain. Germline V gives CDR1 SEHNR, CDR2 FQNEAQ (reference sequence). Trimming took off 3 bases at V and 3 bases at J, with 15 bases between the two ends. The CDR3 consists of 15 residues. CDR3 DNA sequence: TGTGCCAGCAGCTTTTGGACCACCTCCAACTACGAGCAGTACTTC. It encodes CASSFWTTSNYEQYF.

The chain is built from TRBV15 and TRBJ1-1; TRBD1 aligns across 8 bases. J was trimmed by 3 bases and V by 5 bases; bases with no gene match: 8. The CDR3 runs to 15 residues. Germline-derived CDR1 and CDR2 are LNHNV and YYDKDF (reference sequence). The CDR3 here is CATSFVDRGDTEAFF. The CDR3 DNA sequence: TGTGCCACCAGCTTCGTCGACAGGGGCGACACTGAAGCTTTCTTT.

This clonotype was seen a handful of times. The V gene is TRBV27, the J gene TRBJ2-3; 7 positions match TRBD2. The trim removed 4 bases at V and 12 bases at J, leaving 13 bases unmatched. This CDR3 has 14 amino acids. Germline CDR1 reads MNHEY; CDR2 reads SMNVEV (reference sequence). The CDR3 is CASSYFRGVGGQYF. The CDR3 coding sequence is TGTGCCAGCAGTTACTTTCGGGGGGTCGGGGGACAGTATTTT.

This clonotype was seen many times. J is TRBJ2-1 and V is TRBV4-3; a weak D match, TRBD2 (5 bases). V was clipped by 4 bases and J by 2 bases, with 15 bases between them. Germline V lookup: CDR1 LGHNA, CDR2 YSLEER. CDR3 length equals 16 residues. The CDR3 here is CASSLNQREPYNEQFF. As DNA, the CDR3 is TGCGCCAGCAGCCTGAACCAGAGGGAGCCCTACAATGAGCAGTTCTTC.

V is TRBV11-2 and J is TRBJ2-2, with TRBD2 matching 7 bases. The germline V gene has CDR1 SGHAT and CDR2 FQNNGV. The CDR3 is 15 residues long. The V segment lost 2 bases and the J segment 1 base; nucleotides outside the gene matches: 1. CDR3 protein: CASSLLAENTGELFF. The CDR3 coding sequence is TGTGCCAGCAGCTTACTAGCGGAGAACACCGGGGAGCTGTTTTTT. Full variable domain (missing parts from reference TRBV11-2 and TRBJ2-2): EAGVAQSPRYKIIEKRQSVAFWCNPISGHATLYWYQQILGQGPKLLIQFQNNGVVDDSQLPKDRFSAERLKGVDSTLKIQPAKLEDSAVYLCASSLLAENTGELFFGEGSRLTVL.

As regards this clonotype: One end of the junction does not line up with germline, which may come from a read error. This rearrangement joins TRBV6-5 to TRBJ2-6; 10 nucleotides align to TRBD1. Germline lookup yields CDR1 MNHEY and CDR2 SVGAGI. The CDR3 has 14 residues. CDR3 sequence reads: CASSLGQGGNVLTF. DNA for the CDR3: TGTGCCAGCAGCCTCGGACAGGGGGGCAACGTCCTGACTTTC.

This clonotype was seen only a few times. V usage is TRBV5-1 and J usage is TRBJ1-1; D is unclear. This CDR3 comprises 15 residues. V was pared by 0 bases and J by 3 bases, with 12 bases between. CDR1 SGHRS and CDR2 YFSETQ come from the germline V gene. CDR3 coding DNA: TGCGCCAGCAGCTTGGTGCCCAGGAGGGACACTGAAGCTTTCTTT. Translating it yields CASSLVPRRDTEAFF. The full variable domain, completed using reference TRBV5-1 and TRBJ1-1, is KAGVTQTPRYLIKTRGQQVTLSCSPISGHRSVSWYQQTPGQGLQFLFEYFSETQRNKGNFPGRFSGRQFSNSRSEMNVSTLELGDSALYLCASSLVPRRDTEAFFGQGTRLTVV.

This clonotype was found a few times. This chain joins TRBV5-1 and TRBJ2-7; 9 bases align to TRBD1. Germline CDR1 is SGHRS and CDR2 is YFSETQ. The CDR3 is 14 amino acids. Unmatched junction bases numbered 5, after V lost 1 base and J lost 6 bases. The chain's CDR3 is CASSLTGQGFEQYF. The CDR3 DNA reads TGCGCCAGCAGCTTGACGGGACAGGGCTTCGAGCAGTACTTC.

The genes are TRBV5-6 and TRBJ1-2, with D possibly being TRBD1 (6 bases). CDR1 and CDR2 (germline): SGHDT, YYEEEE. This CDR3 spans 12 amino acids. V shed 1 base and J shed 12 bases, with 13 bases lying between them. The CDR3 sequence: CASSLLGRGHTF. CDR3 in DNA: TGTGCCAGCAGCTTGTTGGGCAGGGGCCACACCTTC.

This clonotype was observed a handful of times. V gene TRBV30 combines with J gene TRBJ2-2; D call uncertain. Germline-derived CDR1 and CDR2 are GTSNPN and SVGIG (reference sequence). The CDR3 consists of 14 residues. V lost 2 bases and J lost 1, with 8 bases in between. DNA of the CDR3: TGTGCCTGGAGTAGGAAGGGGAACACCGGGGAGCTGTTTTTT. Encoded protein: CAWSRKGNTGELFF.

This clonotype came up a few times. The gene calls are TRBV9 and TRBJ2-1; the D call may be TRBD1 or TRBD2 (6 bases each). The CDR3 totals 15 residues. Per germline, CDR1 SGDLS and CDR2 YYNGEE. The V and J ends lost 4 bases and 4 bases respectively, with 15 bases between them. The CDR3 loop reads CASSPSVGGYNEQFF. As DNA, the CDR3 is TGTGCCAGCAGCCCGAGCGTAGGGGGGTACAATGAGCAGTTCTTC.

The V gene is TRBV12-3 or TRBV12-4, the J gene TRBJ2-7; 8 bases line up with TRBD1. This CDR3 region has 13 residues. The V and J ends lost 6 bases and 5 bases, in that order; junction bases with no gene match: 6. CDR3 amino acids: CASSRPDRDEQYF. The DNA for the CDR3 is TGTGCCAGCAGCCGACCGGACAGGGACGAGCAGTACTTC.

This clonotype was observed a handful of times. The CDR3 loop reads CSVQTGGAGDTEAFF. CDR3 DNA: TGCAGCGTCCAAACCGGGGGGGCTGGGGACACTGAAGCTTTCTTT. V usage is TRBV29-1 and J usage is TRBJ1-1, with a tentative D call TRBD1 (6 bases). The CDR3 is made up of 15 amino acids. The germline V gene encodes CDR1 SQVTM and CDR2 ANQGSEA. Trimming stripped 6 bases from V and 3 bases from J, with 20 bases between.

The CDR3 coding sequence is TGTGCCAGCAGCTCATCTACCCCCGGACAGGGGAAGACAGATACGCAGTATTTT. Amino acid sequence: CASSSSTPGQGKTDTQYF. This chain links TRBV7-8 with TRBJ2-3, with 9 bases lining up with TRBD1. This CDR3 contains 18 residues. Germline V gives CDR1 SGHVS, CDR2 FQNEAQ. Trimming took 4 bases from V and 3 from J; bases not matched to a gene: 14.

The V gene is TRBV29-1, the J gene TRBJ1-1; D may be TRBD1 (5 bases). Germline V gene data show CDR1 as SQVTM and CDR2 as ANQGSEA. This CDR3 has 15 amino acids. V was trimmed by 1 base and J by 3 bases, leaving 15 bases between them. The CDR3 sequence: CSVEGGISADTEAFF. CDR3 nucleotides: TGCAGCGTTGAAGGGGGCATCAGCGCGGACACTGAAGCTTTCTTT.

This clonotype was counted between two and nine times. The chain has TRBV7-3 and TRBJ2-3; 7 nucleotides match TRBD2. The CDR3 is 15 amino acids. In germline, CDR1 is SGHTA, CDR2 FQGTGA. With 3 bases clipped from V and 4 bases from J, the junction kept 7 bases outside the gene matches. This CDR3 reads CASSLSGAASDTQYF. CDR3 nucleotide sequence: TGTGCCAGCAGCTTGAGCGGGGCGGCTTCAGATACGCAGTATTTT.

This rearrangement joins TRBV18 to TRBJ1-5; no reliable D call. V dropped 0 bases and J dropped 6 bases, with 6 bases sitting between them. This CDR3 is built from 13 residues. Per germline, CDR1 KGHSH and CDR2 LQKENI. This CDR3 reads CASSPPPGQPQHF. The CDR3 nucleotides are TGTGCCAGCTCACCACCGCCAGGTCAGCCCCAGCATTTT.

The chain recombines TRBV25-1 with TRBJ2-5, with D perhaps matching TRBD1 (6 bases). V was pared by 4 bases and J by 1 base, with 10 bases between. Germline V gene sequence: CDR1 MGHDK, CDR2 SYGVNS. The CDR3 covers 14 residues. CDR3 DNA: TGTGCCAGCAGTGGACTGGGGGCCCAAGAGACCCAGTACTTC. This encodes CASSGLGAQETQYF.

The genes are TRBV20-1 and TRBJ2-7; D gene uncertain. This CDR3 region has 12 residues. Germline V lookup: CDR1 DFQATT, CDR2 SNEGSKA (reference sequence). Trimming removed 4 bases from V and 2 bases from J, with 9 bases in between. CDR3 in DNA: TGCAGTGCTACGGACGGACCCTACGAGCAGTACTTC. Translated, it gives CSATDGPYEQYF.

This clonotype was counted between two and nine times. This chain uses TRBV7-2 with TRBJ2-7, with TRBD1 matching over 8 bases. This CDR3 has 15 amino acids. The germline CDR1 and CDR2 sequences are SGHTA and FQGNSA. With V trimmed by 3 bases and J by 6 bases, 10 bases remained unmatched. The CDR3 sequence: CASSFSRQGSVEQYF. The CDR3, as DNA: TGTGCCAGCAGCTTCTCAAGACAGGGGTCTGTCGAGCAGTACTTC.

This clonotype was seen only once. The chain recombines TRBV6-5 with TRBJ2-7; 12 bases match TRBD2. The V gene's germline CDR1 is MNHEY and CDR2 SVGAGI. The trim removed 5 bases at V and 5 bases at J, leaving 4 bases unmatched. This CDR3 is 14 amino acids long. DNA for the CDR3: TGTGCCAGCAGTCTAGCGGGAGGGCGAGACGAGCAGTACTTC. It specifies CASSLAGGRDEQYF.

The chain recombines TRBV27 with TRBJ2-6; D gene unclear. The V and J ends lost 4 bases and 0 bases respectively, with 4 bases between them. Germline CDR1 is MNHEY and CDR2 is SMNVEV (reference sequence). The CDR3 is 14 residues long. In DNA, the CDR3 is TGTGCCAGCAGTTCCCGCTCTGGGGCCAACGTCCTGACTTTC. Protein sequence: CASSSRSGANVLTF.

This clonotype has a handful of counts. This chain links TRBV7-9 with TRBJ2-5; 9 bases agree with TRBD2. This CDR3 contains 16 residues. V dropped 5 bases and J dropped 5; count of bases not matched to a gene: 12. Germline values: CDR1 SEHNR, CDR2 FQNEAQ (reference sequence). The CDR3 protein is CASSRNSGSFRETQYF. The CDR3 DNA follows: TGTGCCAGCAGCAGGAATAGCGGGAGCTTCAGGGAGACCCAGTACTTC.